This T cell receptor (beta chain) was captured by sequencing in a study of T-cell reconstitution after alpha-beta-depleted transplantation in children. The germline V and J ends were trimmed by 7 bases and 6 bases, with 16 bases remaining between them. The CDR3 covers 12 residues. Germline loops: CDR1 GTSNPN, CDR2 SVGIG (reference sequence). Many counts were recorded for this clonotype. Unique molecular identifiers were used in preparing the TCRbeta library. Via MiXCR, TCRdb re-called the PCR reads, giving one row per CDR3 protein. The data hold hundreds of thousands of distinct CDR3 sequences, with around 12% observed a single time.

Sequences were derived from PBMCs from the stem cell graft donor, sampled from the stem cell graft. This sequence originates from a human donor who donated a stem cell graft to a child with acute lymphoblastic leukemia. V usage is TRBV30 and J usage is TRBJ2-7; D not certain. This CDR3 reads CASSSLVSEQYF. The CDR3 nucleotides read TGTGCCTCCTCCTCTTTAGTTTCCGAGCAGTACTTC.